The source of this T cell receptor beta chain is a study of T cells after somatic rescue of genetic block. Trimming left V 7 bases short and J 1 base short, with 11 bases between. The germline V gene has CDR1 MNHEY and CDR2 SVGAGI. This CDR3 is 14 amino acids long. Profiled with immunoSEQ multiplex PCR; TCRdb holds only in-frame clones, not every one. The table lists about 70,000 clones, about 91% of them singletons. The sequenced material came from peripheral blood mononuclear cells (PBMCs). This clonotype was sampled from a man aged 40-49 years. This chain uses TRBV6-5 with TRBJ2-1; perhaps TRBD2 as D (6 bases). In nucleotides, the CDR3 is TGTGCCAGCACTGCTAGCGCTTCCTACAATGAGCAGTTCTTC. It encodes CASTASASYNEQFF.